This entry features one T cell receptor beta chain sequence. The antigen it recognizes is unknown. Base qualities are not at hand, and no much larger clone is one base apart. The record originates from a study of CD8 T cells and mutated HIV epitopes (dated by TCRdb to about 2021). Background for the entire study: Among the chronically infected subjects, every one except a single subject was naive to antiretroviral therapy. The epitopes were TL10, KY11, RF10 and TY8. The study sequenced single-cell TCR alpha/beta chains of CD8+ T cells specific for non-adapted (NAE) and adapted (AE) forms of four HIV Nef epitopes. The epitopes tested varied from subject to subject, and RF10 was the only epitope looked at in both acute and chronic HIV infection. Under 10 chronically HIV-infected subjects and a few acutely HIV-infected subjects made up the cohort. Of 150 to 200 subjects screened, the criteria for sorting epitope-specific T cells were met by only a subset. General conclusions and limits of the study: The small number of subjects and their diverse clinical presentations were acknowledged as the main limitations. Only cells that had both an alpha and a beta chain were included, and some wells contained multiple alpha and beta chain CDR3s. In chronic infection, almost complete overlap appeared to be present between the CD8+ TCR repertoires recognising the NAE and AE forms, indicating that the clonotypes were largely cross-reactive. Clonality of dual tetramer+ cells was higher in chronic subjects than in acute subjects (mean difference roughly 0.32), although the study did not have enough power to detect a significant difference. Single-reactive CD8+ T cells appeared only in acutely infected subjects, which suggests possible clonal selection between acute and chronic infection.

The time point label here, explained by the study, means: sampled during chronic HIV-1 infection. Peptide stimulation included anti-CD28 and anti-CD49d co-stimulation, and activated CD8+ T cells were sorted as CD69+CD137+. KY11-specific CD8+ T cells were identified only by peptide stimulation because HLA class I tetramers were unavailable for this epitope. Activated CD8+ T cells were obtained by stimulating PBMCs overnight for approximately 20 hours with NAE or AE peptide at roughly 0.91 ug/mL. Peripheral blood mononuclear cells were isolated by Ficoll density gradient separation from leukapheresis or whole blood and were subsequently cryopreserved. Single CD8+ T cells were sorted on a BD FACS Aria III into 96-well plates containing lysis buffer. Receptors were amplified or captured by single-cell sequencing. To generate single-cell cDNA, a method adapted from Smart-seq2 and MARS-Seq was used, relying on oligo-dT primers carrying well-specific UMIs and on KAPA HiFi for the first-round PCR. Pooled first-round products underwent nested PCR with template-switch oligo forward primers and barcoded reverse primers specific to the TCR alpha and beta chains. The products were purified with AMPure XP, indexed with TruSeq adapters, and then quantified with the KAPA Universal qPCR Library Quantification Kit. An Illumina MiSeq with 2x300 bp paired-end chemistry was used to sequence the TCR libraries. From the authors' description of their analysis: After quality filtering, reads were demultiplexed to their wells, mapped onto the TCRA and TCRB loci, and assigned to clonotypes using MiXCR, with analysis then done in VGAS. TCR data were deconvoluted with a modified VDJfasta platform. An analysis of CDR3 overlap between plates ruled out large-scale cross-plate contamination. To calculate clonality, the ratio of unique productive CDR3s to total productive CDR3s was subtracted from one. TCRdb's own reprocessing of the public reads used fastp at Q25 and MiXCR and kept productive beta chains. Here each entry gathers all rows of one CDR3 protein and keeps the most common genes and DNA. V and J calls and clone size were set by TCRdb, not the authors. The sample has about 590 distinct CDR3 sequences on record, roughly 50% of them singletons. Of the sample, over 60% falls within the top ten clones.

The sequence was obtained from a woman younger than 30 with HIV-1 infection. Here the sequenced sample was CD8+ T cells from blood cultured with a non-adapted viral peptide, taken during chronic HIV-1 infection. The cell subset or site label, as the study defines it: CD69+CD137+ cells after non-adapted KY11 peptide stimulation.

The DNA sequence is TGTGCCAGCAGTCCCCTCGATAGCACAGAGACCCAGTACTTC. Translated, this gives CASSPLDSTETQYF. In this chain, TRBV27 is recombined with TRBJ2-5, with the D gene call left open. CDR1 and CDR2 were assigned from the germline V gene (reference sequence) as MNHEY and SMNVEV. V is cut by 5 bases and J by 4 bases, and the space between the germline ends is 14 bases. Its CDR3 holds 14 amino acids, cysteine through phenylalanine. The CDR3 DNA has 42 bases and is translated from base 1.